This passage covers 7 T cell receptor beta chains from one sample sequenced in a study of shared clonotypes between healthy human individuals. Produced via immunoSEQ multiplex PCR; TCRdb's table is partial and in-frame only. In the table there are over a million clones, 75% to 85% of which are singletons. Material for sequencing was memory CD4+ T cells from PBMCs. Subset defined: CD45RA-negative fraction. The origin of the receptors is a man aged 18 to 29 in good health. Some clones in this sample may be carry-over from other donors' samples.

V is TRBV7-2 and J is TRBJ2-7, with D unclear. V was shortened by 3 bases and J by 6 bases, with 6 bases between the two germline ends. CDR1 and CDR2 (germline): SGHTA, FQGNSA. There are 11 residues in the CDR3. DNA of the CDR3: TGTGCCAGCAGCTTTCGTACCGAGCAGTACTTC. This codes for CASSFRTEQYF.

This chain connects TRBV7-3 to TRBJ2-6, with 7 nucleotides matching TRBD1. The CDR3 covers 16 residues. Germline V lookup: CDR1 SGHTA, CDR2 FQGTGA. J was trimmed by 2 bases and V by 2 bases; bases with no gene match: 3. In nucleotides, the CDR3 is TGTGCCAGCAGCTTATGGGGGACAGCTGGGGCCAACGTCCTGACTTTC. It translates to CASSLWGTAGANVLTF. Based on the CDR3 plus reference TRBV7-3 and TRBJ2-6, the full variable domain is GAGVSQTPSNKVTEKGKYVELRCDPISGHTALYWYRQSLGQGPEFLIYFQGTGAADDSGLPNDRFFAVRPEGSVSTLKIQRTERGDSAVYLCASSLWGTAGANVLTFGAGSRLTVL.

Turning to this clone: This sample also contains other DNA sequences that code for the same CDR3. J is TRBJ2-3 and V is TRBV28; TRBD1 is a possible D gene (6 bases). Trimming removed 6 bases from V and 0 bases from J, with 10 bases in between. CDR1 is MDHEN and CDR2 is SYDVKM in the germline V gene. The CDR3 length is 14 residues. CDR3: CASSPQGSTDTQYF. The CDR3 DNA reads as TGTGCCAGCAGCCCCCAGGGGAGCACAGATACGCAGTATTTT.

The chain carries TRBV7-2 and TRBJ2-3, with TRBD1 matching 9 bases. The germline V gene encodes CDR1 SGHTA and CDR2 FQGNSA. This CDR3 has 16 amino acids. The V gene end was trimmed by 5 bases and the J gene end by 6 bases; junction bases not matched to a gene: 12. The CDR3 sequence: CASSQRWDRVIDTQYF. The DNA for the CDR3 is TGTGCCAGCAGCCAGAGGTGGGACAGGGTTATTGATACGCAGTATTTT.

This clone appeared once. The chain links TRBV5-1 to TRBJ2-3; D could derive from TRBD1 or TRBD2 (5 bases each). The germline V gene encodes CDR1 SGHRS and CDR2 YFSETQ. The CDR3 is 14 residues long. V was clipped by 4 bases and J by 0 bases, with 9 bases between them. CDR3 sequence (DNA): TGCGCCAGCAGCGGGGACCCGAGCACAGATACGCAGTATTTT. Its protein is CASSGDPSTDTQYF.

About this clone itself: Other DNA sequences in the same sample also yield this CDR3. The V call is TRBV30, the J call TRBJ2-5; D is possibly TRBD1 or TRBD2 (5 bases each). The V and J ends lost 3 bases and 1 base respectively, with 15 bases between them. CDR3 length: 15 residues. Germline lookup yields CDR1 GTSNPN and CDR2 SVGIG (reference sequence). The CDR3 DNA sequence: TGTGCCTGGAGGCCCCCCGGGACCCCCCAAGAGACCCAGTACTTC. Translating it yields CAWRPPGTPQETQYF.

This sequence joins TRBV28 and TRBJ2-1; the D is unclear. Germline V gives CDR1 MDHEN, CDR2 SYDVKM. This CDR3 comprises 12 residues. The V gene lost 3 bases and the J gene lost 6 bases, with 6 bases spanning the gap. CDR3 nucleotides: TGTGCCAGCAGTTTGAACTTCAATGAGCAGTTCTTC. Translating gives CASSLNFNEQFF.